The present entry profiles one T cell receptor beta chain with its context. Antigen unknown. The sequenced template was cDNA made from the entire isolated RNA. Method: immunoSEQ multiplex PCR; TCRdb's copy keeps in-frame clones and lacks some. Counted here are just under 150,000 clones, about an eighth occurring once; the ten biggest clones make up roughly 1.4%. This sample was taken from a study of beta chain features in type 1 diabetes. Germline CDR1 and CDR2: SEHNR and FQNEAQ (reference sequence). Trimming stripped 1 base from V and 3 bases from J, with 2 bases between. This CDR3 has 12 residues. Study results and limitations: People with Type 1 diabetes carried modestly yet significantly shorter TCRB CDR3s in all four CD4+ subsets.

The sequence derives from a young man with type 1 diabetes. Sample: central memory CD4+ T cells from blood. The genes are TRBV7-9 and TRBJ2-3; D gene uncertain. The CDR3, as DNA: TGTGCCAGCAGCTTAGAGACAGATACGCAGTATTTT. Its translation: CASSLETDTQYF.